Listed below are T cell receptor beta chains from one sample, sequenced in a study of T cell changes during pregnancy in multiple sclerosis. Assay used: immunoSEQ multiplex PCR; TCRdb lists only in-frame clones, some missing. The table has about 54,000 clones, 90% seen once. This sample comprised CD4+ T cells from peripheral blood mononuclear cells, obtained in the first trimester of pregnancy. These receptors were taken from a female donor with multiple sclerosis, enrolled in a pregnancy study. Each CDR3 is given with its conserved first and last residue. D genes are given only for firm matches. Clone sizes are given selectively: once, few, many, or a class where the clone is expanded.

size	length	V	J	D	DNA	CDR3
NA	17	TRBV30	TRBJ2-2	TRBD1	TGTGCCTGGAGGGAAAGGGCCGGGACAGGGACCGCCGGGGAGCTGTTTTTT	CAWRERAGTGTAGELFF
NA	15	TRBV19	TRBJ2-1	NA	TGTGCCAGTAGTATAGTATCGGACTGGCTTAATGAGCAGTTCTTC	CASSIVSDWLNEQFF
NA	12	TRBV7-9	TRBJ1-5	NA	TGTGCCAGCAGCCACGGTAATCAGCCCCAGCATTTT	CASSHGNQPQHF
NA	14	TRBV19	TRBJ1-1	TRBD1	TGTGCCAGTAGTCCATACAGGGGGGACACTGAAGCTTTCTTT	CASSPYRGDTEAFF
few	13	TRBV2	TRBJ2-1	NA	TGTGCCAGCAGTGGGGCAGGGTACAATGAGCAGTTCTTC	CASSGAGYNEQFF
NA	15	TRBV11-1	TRBJ2-3	NA	TGTGCCAGCAGCAGTTATACTAGCAGAAGGTATACGCAGTATTTT	CASSSYTSRRYTQYF
once	12	TRBV10-3	TRBJ1-2	TRBD1	TGTGCCTTCTTCCAGCAGGGGGATGGCTACACCTTC	CAFFQQGDGYTF
once	15	TRBV4-2	TRBJ2-7	TRBD2	TGTGCCAGCAGCCAAGATGGGACTAGAGATGGGGAGCAGTACTTC	CASSQDGTRDGEQYF
NA	14	TRBV19	TRBJ1-2	NA	TGTGCCAGTAGTATTTGGGGACTCAAGTGGGGCTACACCTTC	CASSIWGLKWGYTF
NA	16	TRBV4-2	TRBJ2-1	TRBD2	TGTGCCAGCAGCCAAGAGGGGACTAGCGGACACAATGAGCAGTTCTTC	CASSQEGTSGHNEQFF
few	15	TRBV10-3	TRBJ1-5	NA	TGTGCCATCAGTGTCCGACCCGGGAATGATCAGCCCCAGCATTTT	CAISVRPGNDQPQHF
once	15	TRBV27	TRBJ2-4	TRBD1	TGTGCCAGCAGGGGGTGGGGGACAGAAAAAAACATTCAGTACTTC	CASRGWGTEKNIQYF
once	14	TRBV5-4	TRBJ1-2	NA	TGTGCCAGCAGCCCCGGGACATCTAACTATGGCTACACCTTC	CASSPGTSNYGYTF
once	15	TRBV5-1	TRBJ1-1	TRBD1	TGCGCCAGCAGCTTGGGGGACAGGGAAATTGTTGAAGCTTTCTTT	CASSLGDREIVEAFF
NA	15	TRBV6-1	TRBJ2-1	TRBD1	TGTGCCAGCAGGGACCGGACAGGAGCCTACAATGAGCAGTTCTTC	CASRDRTGAYNEQFF
NA	17	TRBV28	TRBJ1-4	NA	TGTGCCAGCACTATGATAGGGGGGGCAGCAACTAATGAAAAACTGTTTTTT	CASTMIGGAATNEKLFF
NA	15	TRBV29-1	TRBJ1-1	TRBD1	TGCAGCGTTGGGGGGACAGGGGCGCAGGGCACTGAAGCTTTCTTT	CSVGGTGAQGTEAFF
NA	13	TRBV7-2	TRBJ2-7	NA	TGTGCCAGCAGCCACCGGGGGTCCTACGAGCAGTACTTC	CASSHRGSYEQYF
NA	15	TRBV6-5	TRBJ1-4	NA	TGTGCCAGCAGTCTCCAGGGGATAGCTAATGAAAAACTGTTTTTT	CASSLQGIANEKLFF
NA	15	TRBV5-4	TRBJ2-1	NA	TGTGCCAGCAGCTTGGGAGGGGGAAGCTACAATGAGCAGTTCTTC	CASSLGGGSYNEQFF
NA	17	TRBV9	TRBJ2-7	TRBD2	TGTGCCAGCAGCGTAGCTCCCGGACTAGCGGGGGGGTACGAGCAGTACTTC	CASSVAPGLAGGYEQYF
NA	14	TRBV5-8	TRBJ2-7	NA	TGTGCCAGCAGCTTGGACCGGAGCTCCTACGAGCAGTACTTC	CASSLDRSSYEQYF
NA	16	TRBV7-8	TRBJ2-5	NA	TGTGCCAGCAGCCCCGCAGCAGGGATTGGGTCAGAGACCCAGTACTTC	CASSPAAGIGSETQYF
NA	12	TRBV27	TRBJ1-2	NA	TGTGCCAGTTTTGACGGGGGGCGAGGCTACACCTTC	CASFDGGRGYTF
NA	15	TRBV7-3	TRBJ1-3	TRBD1	TGTGCCAGCAGCTGGGCGCAGGGGGCTGGAAACACCATATATTTT	CASSWAQGAGNTIYF
NA	13	TRBV5-1	TRBJ2-7	TRBD1	TGCGCCAGCAGCGGGACAGGGTACAACGAGCAGTACTTC	CASSGTGYNEQYF
few	15	TRBV6-5	TRBJ2-3	TRBD2	TGTGCCAGCAGTTACGAAGCGGGAGGGCCTCCGGGGCAGTATTTT	CASSYEAGGPPGQYF
NA	15	TRBV9	TRBJ1-1	TRBD1	TGTGCCAGCAGCACGGCCGGGACAGGGGGTACTGAAGCTTTCTTT	CASSTAGTGGTEAFF
NA	12	TRBV10-3	TRBJ1-1	NA	TGTGCCATCAGTGGGGGGGTAACTGAAGCTTTCTTT	CAISGGVTEAFF
once	13	TRBV19	TRBJ1-1	NA	TGTGCCAGTACCCCGAGGGTGAACACTGAAGCTTTCTTT	CASTPRVNTEAFF
NA	15	TRBV25-1	TRBJ2-3	TRBD2	TGTGCCAGCAGTGCACTAGCGGGGCTCACAGATACGCAGTATTTT	CASSALAGLTDTQYF
few	14	TRBV28	TRBJ1-2	TRBD1	TGTGCCAGCAGTTTATCTCCAGGGGGCGGTGGCTACACCTTC	CASSLSPGGGGYTF
NA	12	TRBV28	TRBJ1-5	NA	TGTGCCAGCGGCGGCGGAATTATGCCCCAGCATTTT	CASGGGIMPQHF
NA	17	TRBV11-3	TRBJ2-2	TRBD2	TGTGCCAGCAGCGCCTACGGGACTAGCGGGCCCACCGGGGAGCTGTTTTTT	CASSAYGTSGPTGELFF
NA	15	TRBV5-1	TRBJ2-1	NA	TGCGCCAGCAGCTTGGAGGGCGGGGTATACAATGAGCAGTTCTTC	CASSLEGGVYNEQFF
few	15	TRBV9	TRBJ1-2	TRBD1	TGTGCCAGCAGCGTAGAGTTCGGACAGGAGGGAGGCTACACCTTC	CASSVEFGQEGGYTF
NA	15	TRBV5-4	TRBJ2-1	TRBD2	TGTGCCAGCAGCTTTTCTAGCGGGCTTTACAATGAGCAGTTCTTC	CASSFSSGLYNEQFF
NA	17	TRBV9	TRBJ2-3	TRBD2	TGTGCCAGCAGCACAGGGGTAGCGGGGGGGCTATCAGATACGCAGTATTTT	CASSTGVAGGLSDTQYF
NA	14	TRBV28	TRBJ2-5	TRBD2	TGTGCCAGCAGACCACTAGCGGGAGAAGAGACCCAGTACTTC	CASRPLAGEETQYF
NA	14	TRBV19	TRBJ2-2	NA	TGTGCCAGTAGCCCGGGTCCCTGGACCGGGGAGCTGTTTTTT	CASSPGPWTGELFF
NA	14	TRBV2	TRBJ2-1	TRBD2	TGTGCCAGCAGCATAAAGCGGGGCTACAATGAGCAGTTCTTC	CASSIKRGYNEQFF
NA	21	TRBV27	TRBJ2-3	TRBD2	TGTGCCAGCATTAGACTAGCGGGGGCCCAACCCCGACGATCAACCACAGATACGCAGTATTTT	CASIRLAGAQPRRSTTDTQYF
NA	11	TRBV20-1	TRBJ2-3	NA	TGCAGTGCCTGGAGGGAGGATACGCAGTATTTT	CSAWREDTQYF
NA	14	TRBV4-3	TRBJ1-1	NA	TGCGCCAGCAGCCTGGAGGTGGCGAACACTGAAGCTTTCTTT	CASSLEVANTEAFF
NA	16	TRBV9	TRBJ1-1	TRBD1	TGTGCCAGCAGCATCGGACAGGGCAGGATGAACACTGAAGCTTTCTTT	CASSIGQGRMNTEAFF
NA	12	TRBV29-1	TRBJ2-7	NA	TGCAGCGTTTCACACCGCTCCTACGAGCAGTACTTC	CSVSHRSYEQYF
NA	13	TRBV19	TRBJ1-4	NA	TGTGCCAGTAGGACAGATGTTAATGAAAAACTGTTTTTT	CASRTDVNEKLFF
NA	14	TRBV6-6	TRBJ1-2	TRBD1	TGTGCCAGCAGTACGGGACAGGGGGATGGTGGCTACACCTTC	CASSTGQGDGGYTF
NA	15	TRBV4-3	TRBJ2-7	TRBD1	TGCGCCAGCAGCCAAGGGACAGGGGAATCATACGAGCAGTACTTC	CASSQGTGESYEQYF